This T cell receptor (beta chain) came from a study of response to subunit inactivated influenza vaccine. Study-wide results and limits: With each seasonal influenza vaccination, the authors suggested, few new T cells are recruited.

TCRdb called the RT-PCR reads again in MiXCR, with one record for every CDR3 protein. The table records some 520,000 distinct CDR3 sequences, 16% of them present only once. The CDR3 runs to 16 residues. CDR1 is GTSNPN and CDR2 is SVGIG in the germline V gene (reference sequence). Remarks on this clonotype: What it recognizes is unknown. Compared with germline, one end of the junction differs, possibly owing to a read error.

Material: CD4+ T cells sorted from PBMCs, obtained less than 25 months after vaccination. V is TRBV30 and J is TRBJ2-7, with TRBD2 identical over 9 bases. This receptor was taken from a man aged 45 to 75 who received an inactivated influenza vaccine. The CDR3, as DNA: TGTGCCTGGAGTCAAACCGCTAGCGGGAACTCCTACGGGCAGTACTTC. Amino acids: CAWSQTASGNSYGQYF.